The 16 T cell receptor beta chains given below trace back to one sample, sequenced in a study of shared clonotypes between healthy human individuals. Sequencing was performed with immunoSEQ multiplex PCR; in TCRdb, only in-frame clones are kept and a portion is missing. Counted here are 2 million to 3 million clones, roughly 93% occurring once; the ten biggest clones make up 0.36%. Sample: naive CD4+ T cells from PBMCs. The subset is: CD45RA+ positively selected. These receptors all stem from a man aged 18-30 years in good health. Some clones in this sample may be carry-over from other donors' samples.

To note about this clone: This same CDR3 is encoded by further DNA sequences in the sample. The chain couples TRBV29-1 to TRBJ2-7; TRBD1 matches at 11 bases. Germline CDR1 reads SQVTM; CDR2 reads ANQGSEA. The ends lost 7 bases at V and 3 bases at J; junction bases unmatched: 2. The CDR3 totals 12 residues. The CDR3: CSAGQGVYEQYF. CDR3 nucleotide sequence: TGCAGCGCGGGACAGGGGGTCTACGAGCAGTACTTC.

V is TRBV5-5 and J is TRBJ1-5, with D perhaps matching TRBD1 (6 bases). The CDR3 spans 15 residues. The V and J ends lost 0 bases and 2 bases respectively, with 9 bases between them. In germline, CDR1 is SGHKS, CDR2 YYEKEE (reference sequence). CDR3 residues: CASSLAGAGNQPQHF. DNA for the CDR3: TGTGCCAGCAGCTTGGCAGGGGCAGGCAATCAGCCCCAGCATTTT. The whole variable domain, filled in from reference TRBV5-5 and TRBJ1-5, reads DAGVTQSPTHLIKTRGQQVTLRCSPISGHKSVSWYQQVLGQGPQFIFQYYEKEERGRGNFPDRFSARQFPNYSSELNVNALLLGDSALYLCASSLAGAGNQPQHFGDGTRLSIL.

This clone turned up a few times. This chain links TRBV6-5 with TRBJ1-2; 7 nucleotides match TRBD1. CDR3 size: 11 residues. V dropped 7 bases and J dropped 12; count of bases not matched to a gene: 8. In germline, CDR1 is MNHEY, CDR2 SVGAGI. CDR3 region: CASTQGQLHTF. DNA for the CDR3: TGTGCCAGCACCCAGGGACAGTTGCACACCTTC.

This chain joins TRBV7-2 and TRBJ2-5, with D perhaps TRBD1 or TRBD2 (5 bases each). Germline assignment: CDR1 SGHTA and CDR2 FQGNSA. The CDR3 spans 16 residues. Trimming took off 6 bases at V and 5 bases at J, with 22 bases between the two ends. CDR3 bases: TGTGCCAGCAGAAATTACGGGACGGCGGTCGGGGAGACCCAGTACTTC. Translated, it gives CASRNYGTAVGETQYF.

Turning to this clone: Other DNA sequences in the sample encode the same CDR3. J is TRBJ1-1 and V is TRBV28, with D tentatively TRBD1 (5 bases). Trimming removed 7 bases from V and 14 bases from J, with 20 bases in between. Germline V lookup: CDR1 MDHEN, CDR2 SYDVKM. The CDR3 length is 12 residues. The CDR3 loop reads CASTTYAAGAFF. Written as DNA, the CDR3 is TGTGCCAGCACAACATATGCCGCCGGGGCCTTCTTT.

A single count supports this clone. This chain uses TRBV5-1 with TRBJ2-4; TRBD1 agrees at 9 bases. CDR3 length: 15 residues. V was clipped by 4 bases and J by 7 bases; unmatched bases: 9. Looked up from germline, CDR1 is SGHRS and CDR2 is YFSETQ. The CDR3: CASSIGQGFVNIQYF. The CDR3 DNA follows: TGCGCCAGCAGCATAGGACAGGGGTTTGTGAACATTCAGTACTTC.

The chain links TRBV27 to TRBJ2-4, with 8 bases that match TRBD1. CDR1 and CDR2 from the germline V gene are MNHEY and SMNVEV (reference sequence). Germline trimming cut 6 bases from V and 4 bases from J; bases unmatched to any gene: 8. CDR3 size: 15 residues. CDR3 coding DNA: TGTGCCAGCAGCAGTTTTCAGGGGGCTAAAAACATTCAGTACTTC. It yields the protein CASSSFQGAKNIQYF.

Remarks on this clone: This same CDR3 is encoded by further DNA sequences in the sample. The chain employs TRBV11-2 and TRBJ1-2; tentative D call: TRBD1 (5 bases). V was pared by 5 bases and J by 4 bases, with 11 bases between. CDR3 size: 13 residues. Germline V gene data show CDR1 as SGHAT and CDR2 as FQNNGV. CDR3 residues: CASSRDRAYGYTF. The CDR3 DNA follows: TGTGCCAGCAGCAGGGACCGGGCCTATGGCTACACCTTC.

The chain couples TRBV7-9 to TRBJ2-1; TRBD1 or TRBD2 may be the D gene (5 bases each). This CDR3 spans 15 amino acids. Germline-derived CDR1 and CDR2 are SEHNR and FQNEAQ (reference sequence). V was shortened by 3 bases and J by 0 bases, with 9 bases between the two germline ends. CDR3 bases: TGTGCCAGCAGCTTTTGGGGGAGCTCCTACAATGAGCAGTTCTTC. Encoded protein: CASSFWGSSYNEQFF.

This clone was recorded once. This sequence joins TRBV27 and TRBJ1-1; TRBD1 is a possible D gene (5 bases). The CDR3 sequence is 12 residues long. V was trimmed by 6 bases and J by 5 bases, leaving 10 bases between them. Germline CDR1 and CDR2: MNHEY and SMNVEV (reference sequence). CDR3: CASSGWGTEAFF. DNA of the CDR3: TGTGCCAGCAGCGGGTGGGGGACTGAAGCTTTCTTT.

This clone has just a few counts. The chain links TRBV27 to TRBJ2-1; possibly TRBD2 for D (6 bases). CDR1 is MNHEY, CDR2 SMNVEV, per germline (reference sequence). The V gene lost 5 bases and the J gene lost 5 bases, with 13 bases spanning the gap. This CDR3 region has 14 residues. The CDR3 DNA reads as TGTGCCAGCAGTCTAGGGAGGTACAACAATGAGCAGTTCTTC. Its translation is CASSLGRYNNEQFF.

This clone was seen just once. Other nucleotide sequences from this sample produce the same CDR3. This rearrangement joins TRBV18 to TRBJ2-5, with TRBD2 matching over 12 bases. The J segment lost 4 bases and the V segment lost 3 bases, leaving 3 bases of the junction unmatched. From germline, CDR1 is KGHSH and CDR2 LQKENI. The CDR3 is made up of 15 amino acids. This CDR3 is CASSPPSGRGETQYF. CDR3 sequence (DNA): TGTGCCAGCTCACCGCCTAGCGGGAGGGGAGAGACCCAGTACTTC.

The rearrangement joins TRBV9 to TRBJ1-3, with TRBD1 identical over 9 bases. Germline-derived CDR1 and CDR2 are SGDLS and YYNGEE. J gave up 0 bases and V 3 bases, and 7 bases lay outside the gene matches. This CDR3 has 17 residues. DNA of the CDR3: TGTGCCAGCAGCGCCGAGACAGGGGGGTTCTCTGGAAACACCATATATTTT. It encodes CASSAETGGFSGNTIYF.

The CDR3 loop reads CASSGLAGGERYEQYF. The CDR3 DNA sequence: TGTGCCAGCAGTGGTCTAGCGGGAGGCGAGCGCTACGAGCAGTACTTC. This rearrangement joins TRBV9 to TRBJ2-7, with 11 bases matching TRBD2. J lost 3 bases, V lost 5 bases, and 10 bases had no gene match. Germline values: CDR1 SGDLS, CDR2 YYNGEE. The CDR3 length is 16 residues. The full variable domain, rest sourced from reference TRBV9 and TRBJ2-7, is DSGVTQTPKHLITATGQRVTLRCSPRSGDLSVYWYQQSLDQGLQFLIQYYNGEERAKGNILERFSAQQFPDLHSELNLSSLELGDSALYFCASSGLAGGERYEQYFGPGTRLTVT.

CDR3 nucleotide sequence: TGTGCCAGCAGCCGAGACAGGGTAGCCAAAAACATTCAGTACTTC. As protein: CASSRDRVAKNIQYF. The gene calls are TRBV7-2 and TRBJ2-4; 7 bases line up with TRBD1. This CDR3 has 15 amino acids. CDR1 is SGHTA and CDR2 is FQGNSA in the germline V gene. J lost 0 bases, V lost 5 bases, and 4 bases had no gene match.

J is TRBJ2-7 and V is TRBV28; TRBD1 or TRBD2 may be the D gene (6 bases each). The CDR3 spans 15 residues. With 0 bases removed from V and 6 bases from J, the gap between germline ends came to 15 bases. Germline values: CDR1 MDHEN, CDR2 SYDVKM. CDR3 sequence (DNA): TGTGCCAGCAGTTTATGGGGGGGCTTAAACTTCGAGCAGTACTTC. Its translation: CASSLWGGLNFEQYF.